This is a list of T cell receptor beta chains from one sample in a study of shared clonotypes between healthy human individuals. Profiled with immunoSEQ multiplex PCR; TCRdb holds only in-frame clones, not every one. The profile shows around 700,000 clones, about 90% of them singletons. Sequencing used naive CD8+ T cells sorted from blood. The receptors originated from a man under 40 in good health. Both conserved end residues are part of each CDR3. A D gene is named only where the DNA matches it firmly. Where a row states a size, it is once, few, many or the class of an expanded clone; other rows omit it.

size	J	D	V	DNA	CDR3
-	TRBJ2-1	TRBD2	TRBV5-4	TGTGCCAGCAGCATGACTAGCGCATACAATGAGCAGTTCTTC	CASSMTSAYNEQFF
-	TRBJ2-5	-	TRBV19	TGTGCCAGTAGTATCGGCGGAGAGACCCAGTACTTC	CASSIGGETQYF
-	TRBJ2-7	-	TRBV11-2	TGTGCCAGCAGCTTAGGATCCCCTCGGGAGCAGTACTTC	CASSLGSPREQYF
-	TRBJ2-5	TRBD1	TRBV9	TGTGCCAGCAGCCACCCCTTGGGACAGGGTATCGTGACCCAGTACTTC	CASSHPLGQGIVTQYF
-	TRBJ1-2	-	TRBV7-2	TGTGCCAGCAGCTTAGCGCGGTCGGACTATGGCTACACCTTC	CASSLARSDYGYTF
-	TRBJ1-1	-	TRBV6-6	TGTGCCAGCAGTTACTCAGTCGTGGCAGCAGCTTTCTTT	CASSYSVVAAAFF
-	TRBJ1-4	-	TRBV2	TGTGCCAGCAGTGGGGCATTGGTGGGTGAAAAACTGTTTTTT	CASSGALVGEKLFF
-	TRBJ2-7	-	TRBV6-1	TGTGCCAGCAGTGAACTGGCGGCCCCGTACGAGCAGTACTTC	CASSELAAPYEQYF
-	TRBJ2-7	-	TRBV4-1	TGCGCCAGCAGCCAAGGTCCAGTTCTCGGGGGCTACGAGCAGTACTTC	CASSQGPVLGGYEQYF
-	TRBJ2-3	-	TRBV10-3	TGTGCCATCAGTGAGGGACAGTTTACAGATACGCAGTATTTT	CAISEGQFTDTQYF
-	TRBJ2-2	TRBD1	TRBV5-6	TGTGCCAGCAGCGACGGGGACAGGGGGTACAGCGGGGAGCTGTTTTTT	CASSDGDRGYSGELFF
-	TRBJ2-1	TRBD1	TRBV29-1	TGCAGCGTGAATGGACAGGAGAGCTCCTACAATGAGCAGTTCTTC	CSVNGQESSYNEQFF
once	TRBJ1-4	-	TRBV7-2	TGTGCCAGCAGCTCCTTCCCAAACAGCGGGGAAAAACTGTTTTTT	CASSSFPNSGEKLFF
-	TRBJ2-3	-	TRBV28	TGTGCCAGCACCGGCGCAGGCAGGGCAGATACGCAGTATTTT	CASTGAGRADTQYF
-	TRBJ1-4	-	TRBV27	TGTGCCAGCCGGCGGGGAGCAACTAATGAAAAACTGTTTTTT	CASRRGATNEKLFF
-	TRBJ2-5	TRBD2	TRBV6-1	TGTGCCAGCAGTGAAGTGCGGGAGTTGGAGACCCAGTACTTC	CASSEVRELETQYF
-	TRBJ2-7	TRBD2	TRBV6-1	TGTGCCAGCAGAACGACTAGCGGTTGGGAGCAGTACTTC	CASRTTSGWEQYF
-	TRBJ2-3	TRBD1	TRBV9	TGTGCCAGCAGCGTCTTACCTCTTACAGGGGTGGAACCCACAGATACGCAGTATTTT	CASSVLPLTGVEPTDTQYF
-	TRBJ1-2	-	TRBV15	TGTGCCACCAGCAGAGTGAGGCAGGACCTTGCCTATGGCTACACCTTC	CATSRVRQDLAYGYTF
few	TRBJ1-5	-	TRBV19	TGTGCCAGTAGTTCCCCTGAGCGTGGCAATCAGCCCCGGCATTTT	CASSSPERGNQPRHF
-	TRBJ2-3	TRBD2	TRBV9	TGTGCCAGCAGCGTAGACGGGAGGGTAGATACGCAGTATTTT	CASSVDGRVDTQYF
once	TRBJ2-1	-	TRBV2	TGTGCCAGCAGTGACGGCCAGTCCCACAATGAGCAGTTCTTC	CASSDGQSHNEQFF
-	TRBJ2-7	-	TRBV18	TGTGCCAGCTCACCCGACAGGTCACCCGCCTACGAGCAGTACTTC	CASSPDRSPAYEQYF
-	TRBJ2-1	-	TRBV12-5	TGTGCTAGTGGCGGGACTCCGTACAATGAGCAGTTCTTC	CASGGTPYNEQFF
-	TRBJ1-5	-	TRBV28	TGTGCCAGCAGTTCCTTACCGCCCCAGCATTTT	CASSSLPPQHF
-	TRBJ2-1	TRBD2	TRBV6-1	TGTGCCAGCAGTGAGACTAGCGGGTACAATGAGCAGTTCTTC	CASSETSGYNEQFF
-	TRBJ2-3	TRBD2	TRBV5-4	TGTGCCAGCACGAAGACTAGCGGGATTCCGGATACGCAGTATTTT	CASTKTSGIPDTQYF
-	TRBJ2-1	-	TRBV29-1	TGCAGCGTTGTGGAGGGAGAAAATGAGCAGTTCTTC	CSVVEGENEQFF
-	TRBJ2-1	-	TRBV11-2	TGTGCCAGCAGCTCATCCTACAGGGGAGGTAAGAATGAGCAGTTCTTC	CASSSSYRGGKNEQFF
-	TRBJ1-4	-	TRBV7-9	TGTGCCAGCAGCCCATCTACTAATGAAAAACTGTTTTTT	CASSPSTNEKLFF
-	TRBJ2-7	-	TRBV14	TGTGCCAGCAGCCTCGGACTAAACCCCTACGAGCAGTACTTC	CASSLGLNPYEQYF
-	TRBJ2-7	TRBD1	TRBV9	TGTGCCAGCAGCGCAGGAGGGACAGGGGCAGATGCTCCCCACTTC	CASSAGGTGADAPHF
-	TRBJ1-2	-	TRBV19	TGTGCCAGTAGTAATGGGATTCGCTATGGCTACACCTTC	CASSNGIRYGYTF
once	TRBJ2-7	-	TRBV6-6	TGTGCCAGCAGTTATGTAGCAGGCAACGAGCAGTACTTC	CASSYVAGNEQYF
few	TRBJ1-2	-	TRBV27	TGTGCCAGCAGTTCAGGGGCCTATGGCTACACCTTC	CASSSGAYGYTF
once	TRBJ2-7	-	TRBV6-5	TGTGCCAGCAGCTACTCGGGAGAGAGCTCCTACGAGCAGTACTTC	CASSYSGESSYEQYF
-	TRBJ2-5	-	TRBV5-8	TGTGCCAGCAGCTCCGATGGCGGGACACTCCAAGAGACCCAGTACTTC	CASSSDGGTLQETQYF
-	TRBJ2-6	-	TRBV27	TGTGCCAGCACCTTGGGGGCGCCGGGCTTTACTGGGGCCAACGTCCTGACTTTC	CASTLGAPGFTGANVLTF
-	TRBJ1-2	-	TRBV7-9	TGTGCCAGCAGCCTTACAGGGTACTATGGCTACACCTTC	CASSLTGYYGYTF
-	TRBJ2-1	-	TRBV5-1	TGCGCCAGCAGCTTGGGGACGGGAAACTCCTACAATGAGCAGTTCTTC	CASSLGTGNSYNEQFF
once	TRBJ1-2	-	TRBV9	TGTGCCAGCAGCGTAGACGTCGTGGCAGGGGAGGGCTACACCTTC	CASSVDVVAGEGYTF
-	TRBJ2-3	-	TRBV7-2	TGTGCCAGCAGCTTATTTTATCAGGAACAGGACACAGATACGCAGTATTTT	CASSLFYQEQDTDTQYF
-	TRBJ2-7	-	TRBV27	TGTGCCAGCAGTCGGGACTTCACCTACGAGCAGTACTTC	CASSRDFTYEQYF
-	TRBJ2-7	-	TRBV7-2	TGTGCCAGCAGCTTATCGGGGCTCGAGCAGTACTTC	CASSLSGLEQYF
-	TRBJ2-2	-	TRBV4-1	TGCGCCAGCAGCCAAGACGAGACTGTAACCGGGGAGCTGTTTTTT	CASSQDETVTGELFF